This TCR beta chain was profiled in a study of vaccination effects on CD4 cells after COVID-19. A word on this clone: Its matching antigen is unknown.

The ends lost 4 bases at V and 4 bases at J; junction bases unmatched: 4. Germline CDR1 SGHTA, CDR2 FQGNSA. CDR3 length equals 14 residues. TCRdb's copy holds only in-frame clones and misses some; the assay was immunoSEQ multiplex PCR. The data hold tens of thousands of clones, with around 75% observed a single time. Ahead of sequencing, the ViraFEST assay grew antigen-specific CD4+ T cells using viral peptide pools. Following 10 days of culture, CD4+ T cells were isolated. The healthy vaccine recipients, who had no prior SARS-CoV-2 infection, showed negative nucleocapsid antibodies. With around 9.4 ug/ml peptides and about 10 IU/ml IL-2, a few million PBMC per well were cultured.

This chain joins TRBV7-2 and TRBJ2-5; 9 bases agree with TRBD1. Sequencing was performed on CD4+ T cells from PBMCs cultured with HCoV-OC43 spike peptides, taken before COVID-19 vaccination. Described subset: HCoV-OC43 spike overlapping peptide pool stimulation. The clonotype originates from a human donor who received a COVID-19 vaccine. The CDR3 loop reads CASSWTGVGETQYF. The DNA for the CDR3 is TGTGCCAGCAGCTGGACAGGGGTGGGAGAGACCCAGTACTTC.